A selection of T cell receptor beta chains follows, all from one sample in a study of T cell repertoires in cytomegalovirus infection. Each CDR3 protein is one row after TCRdb ran MiXCR on the reads. The sample yields over 250,000 distinct CDR3 sequences, under 30% seen once. The specimen sequenced was PBMCs. All receptors derive from a human donor in good health (CMV status not recorded). Some clones in this sample may be carry-over from other donors' samples. The CDR3 runs from the conserved cysteine through the conserved F or W. The D gene is left open where the match is weak. Only part of the rows carry a size: once, few, many, or a class if the clone is expanded.

J: TRBJ2-5; size: few; D: .; V: TRBV12-3/TRBV12-4; DNA: TGTGCCAGCAGCCAAGGGGCAGGCTACCAAGAGACCCAGTACTTC; CDR3: CASSQGAGYQETQYF
J: TRBJ2-1; size: .; D: .; V: TRBV18; DNA: TGTGCCAGCTCACCACCGAAGAGGTCAGGGAACCCCTACAATGAGCAGTTCTTC; CDR3: CASSPPKRSGNPYNEQFF
J: TRBJ2-6; size: few; D: .; V: TRBV12-3/TRBV12-4; DNA: TGTGCCAGCAGATTAGGCCGCAGGGGAATCAGTGGGGCCAACGTCCTGACTTTC; CDR3: CASRLGRRGISGANVLTF
J: TRBJ2-7; size: .; D: TRBD2; V: TRBV27; DNA: TGTGCCAGCAGTCGTTCGTCGGGGGGTCCCTACGAGCAGTACTTC; CDR3: CASSRSSGGPYEQYF
J: TRBJ1-5; size: .; D: .; V: TRBV6-2/TRBV6-3; DNA: TGTGCCAGCTTTTTTATTCAGGGGAAGGGGCAGCCCCAGCATTTT; CDR3: CASFFIQGKGQPQHF
J: TRBJ2-7; size: many; D: .; V: TRBV11-3; DNA: TGTGCCAGCAGCCTCCTCCTGAGATCGATCTCCTACGAGCAGTACTTC; CDR3: CASSLLLRSISYEQYF
J: TRBJ2-2; size: .; D: .; V: TRBV29-1; DNA: TGCAGCGTTGAAGGTTCAAGATCAGGGCTCAGGGAGCTGTTTTTT; CDR3: CSVEGSRSGLRELFF
J: TRBJ1-4; size: .; D: .; V: TRBV2; DNA: TGTGCCAGCAGGGATGTTGTACCGGGAGAAAAACTGTTTTTT; CDR3: CASRDVVPGEKLFF
J: TRBJ1-3; size: .; D: .; V: TRBV14; DNA: TGTGCCAGCAGCCTTCAGGGAAACACCATATATTTT; CDR3: CASSLQGNTIYF
J: TRBJ2-6; size: few; D: TRBD1; V: TRBV27; DNA: TGTGCCAGCAGTTTATGGGGACAGATCCTCTCTGGGGCCAACGTCCTGACTTTC; CDR3: CASSLWGQILSGANVLTF
J: TRBJ2-7; size: many; D: .; V: TRBV7-2; DNA: TGTGCCAGCAGCTTAGTGGCGAGTAGCGGTACCTACGAGCAGTACTTC; CDR3: CASSLVASSGTYEQYF